This section outlines one T cell receptor beta chain sequence together with its context. This sample is part of a study of OX40 agonist ivuxolimab in advanced cancers. Whole-study context: Three patients responded partially, comprising one with hepatocellular carcinoma and two with cutaneous melanoma.

CDR3 size: 16 residues. The V end was cut by 8 bases, the J end by 3 bases, with 19 bases between. Germline V gives CDR1 WSHSY, CDR2 SAAADI. Clones were sequenced by immunoSEQ multiplex PCR, and TCRdb holds only the in-frame ones, with some missing. This table has about 18,000 clones, about 89% appearing once. The origin of this receptor is an adult with an advanced solid tumor such as melanoma, head and neck, liver or kidney cancer. The starting material was CD4+ or CD8+ T cells sorted from blood, obtained in a trial of the OX40 agonist ivuxolimab. This chain joins TRBV10-2 and TRBJ2-2, with D possibly called TRBD1 or TRBD2 (6 bases each). CDR3 loop: CASLKRGVSDTGELFF. CDR3 bases: TGCGCCAGCTTAAAGAGGGGGGTTTCGGACACCGGGGAGCTGTTTTTT.